The T cell receptor beta chain described here comes from a study of response to subunit inactivated influenza vaccine. In germline, CDR1 is MDHEN, CDR2 SYDVKM. V lost 6 bases, J lost 0 bases, and 15 bases lay in between. This CDR3 contains 15 residues. TCRdb processed the RT-PCR reads anew with MiXCR; each CDR3 protein has one entry. Of hundreds of thousands of distinct CDR3 sequences in the sample, about 18% were seen once. This clonotype came up many times. The sequence was obtained from a man aged 50 or older who received an inactivated influenza vaccine. The sample consisted of PBMCs from blood, taken roughly 5 days after vaccination. The chain combines TRBV28 with TRBJ2-7; the D is unclear. CDR3 region: CASSTPGLASYEQYF. CDR3 DNA sequence: TGTGCCAGCAGCACACCCGGGCTCGCCTCCTACGAGCAGTACTTC.